The next 30 T cell receptor beta chains were all read from a single sample in a study of Ad26.COV2.S vaccination and SARS-CoV-2 variants. Treatment specified: about 20 received Ad26.COV2.S at low or high dose, single or two shots; roughly 5 received placebo; per-sample allocation not given. Collection of the samples took place on day 63 after the first injection of vaccine or placebo. Libraries were prepared by immunoSEQ multiplex PCR; TCRdb keeps only in-frame clonotypes and omits some of them. The sample lists fewer than 400,000 clones; under 90% were seen once. The material was peripheral blood, obtained in a trial of Ad26.COV2.S vaccine versus placebo. These receptors all stem from a person aged 18-60 years who received the Ad26.COV2.S COVID-19 vaccine or a placebo.

This clone was found once. The chain uses TRBV5-4 and TRBJ2-6; D not resolved. Germline V gene lookup returns CDR1 SGHNT and CDR2 YYREEE (reference sequence). CDR3 size: 12 residues. The V gene lost 8 bases and the J gene lost 1 base, with 4 bases spanning the gap. CDR3 residues: CASQSGANVLTF. The CDR3 DNA follows: TGTGCCAGTCAATCTGGGGCCAACGTCCTGACTTTC.

The chain links TRBV4-3 to TRBJ1-5; perhaps TRBD1 as D (5 bases). This CDR3 contains 21 residues. Germline assignment: CDR1 LGHNA and CDR2 YSLEER. V was trimmed by 0 bases and J by 2 bases, leaving 26 bases between them. CDR3 loop: CASSQDLATTEGEKGNQPQHF. As DNA, the CDR3 is TGCGCCAGCAGCCAAGATCTGGCGACGACAGAAGGTGAAAAGGGCAATCAGCCCCAGCATTTT.

V usage is TRBV1 and J usage is TRBJ1-4. TRBV1 is annotated as a pseudogene. This CDR3 has 12 residues. The DNA for the CDR3 is TGCACCAGCAGCCCCCGCGAGGAAAAACTGTTTTTT. Its protein product is CTSSPREEKLFF.

This clone came up a few times. The CDR3 protein is CASSKGQNYGYTF. The CDR3 DNA sequence: TGTGCCAGCAGTAAGGGACAGAACTATGGCTACACCTTC. The gene calls are TRBV12-3 or TRBV12-4 and TRBJ1-2, with TRBD1 matching 7 bases. Trimming removed 5 bases from V and 2 bases from J; junction bases left unmatched: 2. The CDR3 extends over 13 amino acids.

This chain joins TRBV3-1 (or the pseudogene TRBV3-2) and TRBJ1-1; D is uncertain. V lost 1 base to trimming and J lost 8 bases, with 5 bases between them. Germline CDR1 LGHDT, CDR2 YNNKEL (reference sequence). The CDR3 is made up of 11 amino acids. The CDR3 is CASSQGSEAFF. The CDR3 DNA reads TGTGCCAGCAGCCAAGGATCGGAAGCTTTCTTT.

With regard to this clone: A read error may account for a junction end that differs from germline. The rearrangement links TRBV9 to TRBJ1-1; no firm D call. This CDR3 is built from 14 residues. CDR1 SGDLS and CDR2 YYNGEE come from the germline V gene. The CDR3: CASSVGPANPEAFF. CDR3 DNA sequence: TGTGCCAGCAGCGTAGGTCCAGCGAACCCTGAAGCTTTCTTT.

V gene TRBV9 combines with J gene TRBJ2-2, with 8 bases aligning to TRBD2. Trimming removed 2 bases from V and 2 bases from J; junction bases left unmatched: 5. The V gene's germline CDR1 is SGDLS and CDR2 YYNGEE. This CDR3 spans 16 amino acids. As DNA, the CDR3 is TGTGCCAGCAGCGTCCTAACTAGCGGAAACACCGGGGAGCTGTTTTTT. The encoded protein is CASSVLTSGNTGELFF.

This clone was detected a few times. The CDR3 nucleotides are TGTGCCAGCAGTAACAGACAGGTGGGGGGATACGAGCAGTACTTC. As protein: CASSNRQVGGYEQYF. The chain employs TRBV6-6 and TRBJ2-7; TRBD1 or TRBD2 may be the D gene (6 bases each). Trimming took off 5 bases at V and 4 bases at J, with 18 bases between the two ends. The CDR3 length is 15 residues. Looked up from germline, CDR1 is MNHNY and CDR2 is SVGAGI (reference sequence).

CDR3 nucleotide sequence: TGCGCCAGCAGCTTGGAAGCAGGAGCGTCCTCTGGAAACACCATATATTTT. Protein sequence: CASSLEAGASSGNTIYF. This sequence joins TRBV5-1 and TRBJ1-3; D is unclear. This CDR3 spans 17 amino acids. V was pared by 0 bases and J by 0 bases, with 13 bases between. Germline loops: CDR1 SGHRS, CDR2 YFSETQ.

This chain links TRBV9 with TRBJ2-7, with no clear D. There are 13 residues in the CDR3. V dropped 0 bases and J dropped 4 bases, with 8 bases sitting between them. The germline V gene has CDR1 SGDLS and CDR2 YYNGEE. Here the CDR3 reads CASSVAVGYEQYF. For the CDR3, the DNA is TGTGCCAGCAGCGTAGCTGTAGGGTACGAGCAGTACTTC. Based on the CDR3 plus reference TRBV9 and TRBJ2-7, the full variable domain is DSGVTQTPKHLITATGQRVTLRCSPRSGDLSVYWYQQSLDQGLQFLIQYYNGEERAKGNILERFSAQQFPDLHSELNLSSLELGDSALYFCASSVAVGYEQYFGPGTRLTVT.

This clone has just one count. The chain joins TRBV10-1 to TRBJ1-1, with 7 bases aligning to TRBD1. The germline V gene encodes CDR1 WNHNN and CDR2 SYGVQD (reference sequence). J gave up 1 base and V 5 bases, and 4 bases lay outside the gene matches. The CDR3 extends over 14 amino acids. CDR3 loop: CASSRQGTNTEAFF. CDR3 in DNA: TGCGCCAGCAGTCGACAGGGTACGAACACTGAAGCTTTCTTT.

V and J are TRBV7-6 and TRBJ2-3; 15 bases match TRBD2. Trimming took 5 bases from V and 3 from J; bases not matched to a gene: 6. Germline assignment: CDR1 SGHVS and CDR2 FNYEAQ. The CDR3 totals 17 residues. DNA for the CDR3: TGTGCCAGCAGCCTAGGACTAGCGGGAGGGCGGACAGATACGCAGTATTTT. Protein sequence: CASSLGLAGGRTDTQYF.

The chain has TRBV5-4 and TRBJ2-3; weak D call: TRBD1 (6 bases). Trimming removed 4 bases at V and 8 bases at J, with 23 bases between. This CDR3 has 16 residues. Germline V lookup: CDR1 SGHNT, CDR2 YYREEE (reference sequence). The CDR3: CASSTSKDGLGATQYF. The CDR3, as DNA: TGTGCCAGCAGCACCTCTAAGGACGGGTTGGGGGCTACGCAGTATTTT.

V gene TRBV4-2 combines with J gene TRBJ1-4, with 7 bases aligning to TRBD1. Trimming removed 0 bases from V and 7 bases from J; junction bases left unmatched: 5. The CDR3 length is 15 residues. The germline V gene has CDR1 LGHNA and CDR2 YNFKEQ. This chain's CDR3 is CASSQEVQGGEKLFF. CDR3 in DNA: TGTGCCAGCAGCCAAGAAGTCCAGGGGGGTGAAAAACTGTTTTTT.

The V gene is TRBV10-3, the J gene TRBJ1-4; D remains ambiguous. This CDR3 has 13 residues. V was clipped by 11 bases and J by 8 bases, with 18 bases between them. The germline gives CDR1 ENHRY, CDR2 SYGVKD. The CDR3 DNA reads TGTGCCGCCCAGGCAGCGGCGTGGGAAAAACTGTTTTTT. This gives the protein CAAQAAAWEKLFF.

The chain combines TRBV2 with TRBJ2-5, with a weak D call TRBD1 (6 bases). The CDR3 totals 16 residues. Germline lookup yields CDR1 SNHLY and CDR2 FYNNEI. The V end lost 3 bases, the J end lost 0 bases, and 14 bases lay between the germline ends. The CDR3 region has the DNA TGTGCCAGCAGTGAGAGGACAGTGGCCTACCAAGAGACCCAGTACTTC. Protein: CASSERTVAYQETQYF.

The chain combines TRBV28 with TRBJ1-6, with 10 bases identical to TRBD1. This CDR3 contains 16 residues. Germline CDR1 is MDHEN and CDR2 is SYDVKM. The trim removed 6 bases at V and 3 bases at J, leaving 5 bases unmatched. CDR3 coding DNA: TGTGCCAGCAGACGACAGGGGGCAGACTATAATTCACCCCTCCACTTT. Translated: CASRRQGADYNSPLHF.

The rearrangement links TRBV19 to TRBJ1-2; 10 nucleotides agree with TRBD1. Trimming at V came to 11 bases and at J to 4 bases, leaving 4 bases not matched to a gene. CDR3 size: 12 residues. Germline CDR1 and CDR2: LNHDA and SQIVND (reference sequence). The CDR3 coding sequence is TGTGCCGCGGGACAGGGGAGCTATGGCTACACCTTC. The encoded protein is CAAGQGSYGYTF.

CDR3 in DNA: TGTGCCAGCAGCTTAGCAGAGGGAACTAATGAAAAACTGTTTTTT. It codes for CASSLAEGTNEKLFF. This sequence joins TRBV11-3 and TRBJ1-4; D not certain. The CDR3 contains 15 residues. V was pared by 1 base and J by 1 base, with 7 bases between. Germline CDR1 SGHNT, CDR2 YENEEA.

The V call is TRBV15, the J call TRBJ2-3; D may correspond to TRBD1 or TRBD2 (5 bases each). Trimming pared 5 bases from V and 4 bases from J, leaving 16 bases between. The CDR3 sequence is 15 residues long. Germline loops: CDR1 LNHNV, CDR2 YYDKDF (reference sequence). The CDR3: CATSPLGREPDTQYF. DNA of the CDR3: TGTGCCACCAGCCCCCTAGGCAGGGAGCCAGATACGCAGTATTTT.

On this clone: Mismatch with germline at one junction end may stem from a read error. The gene calls are TRBV6-5 and TRBJ2-7; unclear D gene. The germline V gene has CDR1 MNHEY and CDR2 SVGAGI. CDR3 length equals 13 residues. The CDR3 reads CASSYSGSFEQYF. CDR3 in DNA: TGTGCCAGCAGTTACTCAGGATCCTTCGAGCAGTACTTC.

This sequence joins TRBV5-3 and TRBJ2-7, with 11 bases matching TRBD2. TRBV5-3 carries the ORF label, with uncertain function. V lost 5 bases and J lost 2; bases outside the gene matches: 6. This CDR3 contains 15 residues. This CDR3 is CARSSLAGGTYEQYV. DNA for the CDR3: TGTGCCAGAAGTTCGCTAGCGGGAGGAACCTACGAGCAGTACGTC.

This clone was recorded only once. The chain joins TRBV25-1 to TRBJ1-1; D gene ambiguous. V dropped 5 bases and J dropped 3 bases, with 16 bases sitting between them. Germline assignment: CDR1 MGHDK and CDR2 SYGVNS. This CDR3 has 15 residues. The CDR3 nucleotides are TGTGCCAGCAGTCCCCTGGCTGGGATCCACACTGAAGCTTTCTTT. This encodes CASSPLAGIHTEAFF. Filled out from reference TRBV25-1 and TRBJ1-1, the complete variable domain reads EADIYQTPRYLVIGTGKKITLECSQTMGHDKMYWYQQDPGMELHLIHYSYGVNSTEKGDLSSESTVSRIRTEHFPLTLESARPSHTSQYLCASSPLAGIHTEAFFGQGTRLTVV.

The V call is TRBV15, the J call TRBJ2-5; 8 bases are a match to TRBD1. This CDR3 comprises 16 residues. Germline CDR1 is LNHNV and CDR2 is YYDKDF (reference sequence). Trimming removed 5 bases from V and 2 bases from J; junction bases left unmatched: 10. CDR3 sequence: CATSSRTGMRQETQYF. The CDR3 DNA reads as TGTGCCACCAGCTCCCGGACAGGGATGCGACAAGAGACCCAGTACTTC.

J is TRBJ2-5 and V is TRBV5-1; D uncertain. This CDR3 is built from 14 residues. CDR1 SGHRS and CDR2 YFSETQ come from the germline V gene. The V end was cut by 0 bases, the J end by 1 base, with 7 bases between. CDR3 DNA: TGCGCCAGCAGCTTGGGGTGGGGCCAAGAGACCCAGTACTTC. Amino acids: CASSLGWGQETQYF.

The chain couples TRBV27 to TRBJ1-1; D is possibly TRBD1 (5 bases). This CDR3 region has 14 residues. V lost 5 bases, J lost 4 bases, and 14 bases lay in between. Germline loops: CDR1 MNHEY, CDR2 SMNVEV (reference sequence). The CDR3 region has the DNA TGTGCCAGCAGTCCCGCAGGGTATAGCACTGAAGCTTTCTTT. Translated, it gives CASSPAGYSTEAFF.

V is TRBV5-6 and J is TRBJ2-2; TRBD1 aligns across 8 bases. In germline, CDR1 is SGHDT, CDR2 YYEEEE. V shed 4 bases and J 6 bases; nucleotides not matched to a gene: 11. The CDR3 is made up of 16 amino acids. Written as DNA, the CDR3 is TGTGCCAGCAGCCTCCTGACAGGGGTGCCCCCCGGGGAGCTGTTTTTT. Its protein product is CASSLLTGVPPGELFF.

The chain combines TRBV13 with TRBJ1-1; D call uncertain. Trimming shortened V by 3 bases and J by 2 bases, and 13 bases separated the two germline ends. Germline V gene lookup returns CDR1 PRHDT and CDR2 FYEKMQ (reference sequence). The length of the CDR3 is 15 residues. The CDR3 reads CASSFPRRSNTEAFF. The CDR3 DNA sequence: TGTGCCAGCAGCTTTCCCCGACGGAGTAACACTGAAGCTTTCTTT.

V is TRBV7-2 and J is TRBJ2-3; D is perhaps TRBD2 (5 bases). The CDR3 length is 15 residues. The germline V gene has CDR1 SGHTA and CDR2 FQGNSA. The V end was cut by 5 bases, the J end by 2 bases, with 14 bases between. This chain's CDR3 is CASSLGGGATDTQYF. The CDR3 nucleotides read TGTGCCAGCAGCCTCGGCGGAGGAGCCACAGATACGCAGTATTTT.

V is TRBV5-1 and J is TRBJ1-3, with D perhaps matching TRBD1 (6 bases). This CDR3 is built from 18 residues. Trimming left V 4 bases short and J 0 bases short, with 20 bases between. CDR1 SGHRS and CDR2 YFSETQ come from the germline V gene. The CDR3 nucleotides are TGCGCCAGCAGCACGGACTTACAGGGCCCCTACTCTGGAAACACCATATATTTT. Its translation: CASSTDLQGPYSGNTIYF.